Shown below are 20 T cell receptor beta chains from a single sample sequenced in a study of cytomegalovirus exposure and HLA in healthy donors. The PCR contained 60 Vbeta and 13 Jbeta primers. Here immunoSEQ multiplex PCR was the method, and the copy in TCRdb shows in-frame clones only, minus some. The table includes about 190,000 clones, 81% detected once. Material for sequencing was PBMCs. These receptors all come from a man in his forties or fifties in good health and CMV-seronegative.

V is TRBV29-1 and J is TRBJ2-2, with a weak D call TRBD1 (6 bases). CDR1 SQVTM and CDR2 ANQGSEA come from the germline V gene. The CDR3 spans 13 residues. V lost 6 bases and J lost 7, with 15 bases in between. The CDR3 sequence is CSVMAGVGGELFF. In DNA, the CDR3 is TGCAGCGTAATGGCAGGGGTGGGCGGGGAGCTGTTTTTT.

The chain has TRBV9 and TRBJ1-4; TRBD1 is a possible D gene (5 bases). The germline CDR1 and CDR2 sequences are SGDLS and YYNGEE. This CDR3 comprises 14 residues. Trimming stripped 5 bases from V and 7 bases from J, with 15 bases between. The CDR3 sequence: CASSPGTQGEKLFF. Written as DNA, the CDR3 is TGTGCCAGCAGTCCCGGGACTCAGGGTGAAAAACTGTTTTTT.

V gene TRBV4-3 combines with J gene TRBJ1-4, with TRBD1 identical over 7 bases. The CDR3 length is 15 residues. The V and J ends lost 3 bases and 7 bases, in that order; junction bases with no gene match: 8. CDR1 and CDR2 (germline): LGHNA, YSLEER. The CDR3 loop is CASSQEGGRVEKLFF. In DNA form, the CDR3 reads TGCGCCAGCAGCCAGGAAGGGGGCCGGGTTGAAAAACTGTTTTTT.

The J gene is TRBJ1-2, the V gene TRBV19; the match to TRBD1 covers 9 bases. Looked up from germline, CDR1 is LNHDA and CDR2 is SQIVND (reference sequence). J gave up 2 bases and V 6 bases, and 4 bases lay outside the gene matches. The length of the CDR3 is 14 residues. The CDR3 DNA reads as TGTGCCAGTAGGGCGGGACAGGGAAACTATGGCTACACCTTC. Translated, it gives CASRAGQGNYGYTF.

The V call is TRBV5-8, the J call TRBJ1-6; weak D call: TRBD1 (6 bases). Trimming cost V 0 bases and J 11 bases, with 12 bases left between them. The CDR3 extends over 14 amino acids. The germline CDR1 and CDR2 sequences are SGHTS and YDEGEE. The CDR3 DNA is TGTGCCAGCAGCTTGGACAGGGAATTTCCACCCCTCCACTTT. Protein: CASSLDREFPPLHF. The full variable domain, its missing parts supplied by reference TRBV5-8 and TRBJ1-6, is EAGVTQSPTHLIKTRGQQATLRCSPISGHTSVYWYQQALGLGLQFLLWYDEGEERNRGNFPPRFSGRQFPNYSSELNVNALELEDSALYLCASSLDREFPPLHFGNGTRLTVT.

A note on this clone: This sample includes further DNA sequences coding for the same CDR3. The rearrangement links TRBV27 to TRBJ1-2; D is unresolved. V lost 1 base and J lost 7, with 10 bases in between. There are 13 residues in the CDR3. Germline V gives CDR1 MNHEY, CDR2 SMNVEV (reference sequence). CDR3 sequence reads: CASSLLGGGGYTF. For the CDR3, the DNA is TGTGCCAGCAGTTTATTAGGCGGTGGTGGCTACACCTTC.

V and J are TRBV12-5 and TRBJ2-5; 7 bases are a match to TRBD2. The CDR3 has 15 amino acids. Germline V gene sequence: CDR1 LGHNT, CDR2 FRNRAP. Germline trimming cut 5 bases from V and 6 bases from J; bases unmatched to any gene: 12. CDR3 bases: TGTGCTAGTGGTAGGGAGACTAGCACGATCCAGACCCAGTACTTC. Amino acid sequence: CASGRETSTIQTQYF.

J is TRBJ1-1 and V is TRBV6-5, with a possible D match to TRBD1 (6 bases). The CDR3 sequence is 13 residues long. Trimming took off 1 base at V and 5 bases at J, with 8 bases between the two ends. The germline V gene encodes CDR1 MNHEY and CDR2 SVGAGI. CDR3 DNA: TGTGCCAGCAGTTACTGGCAGGGGACTGAAGCTTTCTTT. It translates to CASSYWQGTEAFF.

The chain has TRBV18 and TRBJ1-1, with D unresolved. This CDR3 is built from 17 residues. Trimming removed 6 bases at V and 6 bases at J, with 26 bases between. From germline, CDR1 is KGHSH and CDR2 LQKENI. The CDR3 region is CASSRQAARWLDAEAFF. CDR3 nucleotide sequence: TGTGCCAGCTCCCGACAAGCGGCAAGGTGGCTGGACGCTGAAGCTTTCTTT.

About this clone itself: Additional DNA sequences in this sample encode the identical CDR3. The chain employs TRBV19 and TRBJ1-6; TRBD1 matches 7 bases. This CDR3 contains 14 residues. Germline CDR1 and CDR2: LNHDA and SQIVND (reference sequence). Trimming took 5 bases from V and 8 from J; bases not matched to a gene: 6. The CDR3 region has the DNA TGTGCCAGTAGTGTAACAGGGGTCGATTCACCCCTCCACTTT. Amino acid sequence: CASSVTGVDSPLHF.

The CDR3 loop is CASSYGDRSSEQYF. CDR3 DNA: TGTGCCAGCAGTTACGGGGACAGGTCGTCCGAGCAGTACTTC. The V gene is TRBV6-5, the J gene TRBJ2-7; the match to TRBD1 covers 8 bases. Germline trimming cut 2 bases from V and 6 bases from J; bases unmatched to any gene: 6. The CDR3 has 14 amino acids. Germline CDR1 MNHEY, CDR2 SVGAGI.

This clone occurred a few times. In DNA form, the CDR3 reads TGTGCCAGCAGCCTCCAGACAGGGTCACCCCTCCACTTT. Translation gives CASSLQTGSPLHF. The chain recombines TRBV7-6 with TRBJ1-6, with TRBD1 matching over 7 bases. CDR1 is SGHVS, CDR2 FNYEAQ, per germline. Unmatched junction bases numbered 5, after V lost 5 bases and J lost 10 bases. The CDR3 runs to 13 residues.

V is TRBV6-6 and J is TRBJ2-1; 9 nucleotides align to TRBD1. The CDR3 covers 12 residues. The germline V gene encodes CDR1 MNHNY and CDR2 SVGAGI (reference sequence). The trim removed 8 bases at V and 4 bases at J, leaving 0 bases unmatched. The CDR3 reads CASGQGYNEQFF. The DNA for the CDR3 is TGTGCCAGCGGACAGGGGTACAATGAGCAGTTCTTC.

The chain employs TRBV6-6 and TRBJ2-5; 8 positions agree with TRBD1. V was clipped by 10 bases and J by 5 bases; unmatched bases: 3. The CDR3 sequence is 11 residues long. Germline V lookup: CDR1 MNHNY, CDR2 SVGAGI (reference sequence). For the CDR3, the DNA is TGTGCCACCTACAGGGGGGAGACCCAGTACTTC. It is translated as CATYRGETQYF.

The chain recombines TRBV7-9 with TRBJ1-5, with a weak D call TRBD1 (5 bases). V lost 6 bases and J 5 bases, leaving 17 bases between the germline ends. Germline assignment: CDR1 SEHNR and CDR2 FQNEAQ (reference sequence). CDR3 length equals 15 residues. The CDR3 loop reads CASSSSGGSYQPQHF. The CDR3 coding sequence is TGTGCCAGCAGTTCCTCGGGGGGGTCCTATCAGCCCCAGCATTTT.

The gene calls are TRBV7-2 and TRBJ2-2; 8 nucleotides agree with TRBD1. With V trimmed by 5 bases and J by 8 bases, 7 bases remained unmatched. The germline V gene encodes CDR1 SGHTA and CDR2 FQGNSA. The CDR3 loop spans 14 amino acids. CDR3 sequence: CASSAEDRAGELFF. CDR3 in DNA: TGTGCCAGCAGCGCCGAGGACAGGGCTGGGGAGCTGTTTTTT.

The CDR3 DNA reads TGTGCCAGCAGCCTTTCCGGGGGGCTGAACACCGGGGAGCTGTTTTTT. The encoded protein is CASSLSGGLNTGELFF. The chain combines TRBV7-3 with TRBJ2-2; a weak D match, TRBD2 (7 bases). This CDR3 has 16 amino acids. The V end lost 5 bases, the J end lost 1 base, and 14 bases lay between the germline ends. Germline V gene data show CDR1 as SGHTA and CDR2 as FQGTGA. The variable domain in full, with the rest retrieved from reference TRBV7-3 and TRBJ2-2, is GAGVSQTPSNKVTEKGKYVELRCDPISGHTALYWYRQSLGQGPEFLIYFQGTGAADDSGLPNDRFFAVRPEGSVSTLKIQRTERGDSAVYLCASSLSGGLNTGELFFGEGSRLTVL.

V is TRBV5-6 and J is TRBJ2-4, with 8 bases fitting TRBD1. Germline V gene lookup returns CDR1 SGHDT and CDR2 YYEEEE. The CDR3 runs 14 residues. V was clipped by 4 bases and J by 8 bases; unmatched bases: 8. CDR3 bases: TGTGCCAGCAGCGGAAGACAGGGGAAGGACATTCAGTACTTC. Translation: CASSGRQGKDIQYF.

V is TRBV7-9 and J is TRBJ2-7, with 11 positions matching TRBD1. CDR1 SEHNR and CDR2 FQNEAQ come from the germline V gene (reference sequence). This CDR3 is built from 15 residues. J gave up 3 bases and V 5 bases, and 6 bases lay outside the gene matches. In nucleotides, the CDR3 is TGTGCCAGCAGCAATCCGGGACAGGGGGTCTACGAGCAGTACTTC. Residues: CASSNPGQGVYEQYF.

The CDR3 DNA reads as TGCGCCAGCGGAACGGGACAGGAAAATTCACCCCTCCACTTT. Amino acid sequence: CASGTGQENSPLHF. The chain recombines TRBV5-1 with TRBJ1-6, with TRBD1 matching 8 bases. Germline assignment: CDR1 SGHRS and CDR2 YFSETQ. Trimming removed 7 bases from V and 7 bases from J; junction bases left unmatched: 7. The CDR3 has 14 residues.